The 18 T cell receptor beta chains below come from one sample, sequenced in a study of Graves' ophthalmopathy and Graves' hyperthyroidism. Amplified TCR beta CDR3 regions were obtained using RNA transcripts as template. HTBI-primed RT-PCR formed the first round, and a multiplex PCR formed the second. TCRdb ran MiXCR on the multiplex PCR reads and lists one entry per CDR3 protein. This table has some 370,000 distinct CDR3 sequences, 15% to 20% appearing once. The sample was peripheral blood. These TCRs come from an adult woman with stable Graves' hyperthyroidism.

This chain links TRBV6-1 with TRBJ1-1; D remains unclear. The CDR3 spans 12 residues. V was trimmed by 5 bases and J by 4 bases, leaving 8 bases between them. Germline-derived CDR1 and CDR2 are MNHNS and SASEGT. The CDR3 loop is CASSMGGTEAFF. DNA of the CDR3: TGTGCCAGCAGTATGGGTGGCACTGAAGCTTTCTTT.

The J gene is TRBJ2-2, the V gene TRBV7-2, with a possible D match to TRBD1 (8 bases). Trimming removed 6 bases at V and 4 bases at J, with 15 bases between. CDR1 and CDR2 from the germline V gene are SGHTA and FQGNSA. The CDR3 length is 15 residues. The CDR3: CASSSQGGGTGELFF. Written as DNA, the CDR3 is TGTGCCAGCAGTTCACAGGGGGGGGGCACCGGGGAGCTGTTTTTT.

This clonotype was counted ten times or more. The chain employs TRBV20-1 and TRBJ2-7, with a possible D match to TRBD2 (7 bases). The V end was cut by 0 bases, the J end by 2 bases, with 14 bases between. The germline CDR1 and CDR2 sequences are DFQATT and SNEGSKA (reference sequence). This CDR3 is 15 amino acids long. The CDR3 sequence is CSARDPSGGTYEQYF. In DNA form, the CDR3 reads TGCAGTGCTAGAGATCCCTCGGGGGGCACCTACGAGCAGTACTTC.

Written as DNA, the CDR3 is TGTGCCAGCAGTTACTTAGGGGAGACTGAAGCTTTCTTT. Translation: CASSYLGETEAFF. This chain connects TRBV6-2 or TRBV6-3 to TRBJ1-1, with a tentative D call TRBD1 (5 bases). The germline V gene has CDR1 MNHEY and CDR2 SVGEGT. V lost 1 base to trimming and J lost 5 bases, with 8 bases between them. The CDR3 sequence is 13 residues long.

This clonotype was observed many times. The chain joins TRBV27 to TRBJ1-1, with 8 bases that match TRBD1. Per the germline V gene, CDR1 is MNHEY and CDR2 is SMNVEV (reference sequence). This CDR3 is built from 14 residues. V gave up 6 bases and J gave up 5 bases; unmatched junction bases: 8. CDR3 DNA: TGTGCCAGCAGAAAGACAGGGGTTAATACTGAAGCTTTCTTT. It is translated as CASRKTGVNTEAFF.

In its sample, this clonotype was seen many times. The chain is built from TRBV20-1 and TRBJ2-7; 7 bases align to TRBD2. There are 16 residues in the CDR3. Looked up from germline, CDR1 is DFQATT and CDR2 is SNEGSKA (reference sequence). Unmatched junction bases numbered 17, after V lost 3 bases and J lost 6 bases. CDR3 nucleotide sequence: TGCAGTGCTAGTACCCCCCGGCGGGGGATTACCTCCGAGCAGTACTTC. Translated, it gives CSASTPRRGITSEQYF.

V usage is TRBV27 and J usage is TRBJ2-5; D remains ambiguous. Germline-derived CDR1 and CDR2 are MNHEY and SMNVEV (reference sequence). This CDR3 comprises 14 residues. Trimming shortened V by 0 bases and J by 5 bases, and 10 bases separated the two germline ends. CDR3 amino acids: CASSLSSPRETQYF. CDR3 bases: TGTGCCAGCAGTTTATCCTCCCCCCGCGAGACCCAGTACTTC.

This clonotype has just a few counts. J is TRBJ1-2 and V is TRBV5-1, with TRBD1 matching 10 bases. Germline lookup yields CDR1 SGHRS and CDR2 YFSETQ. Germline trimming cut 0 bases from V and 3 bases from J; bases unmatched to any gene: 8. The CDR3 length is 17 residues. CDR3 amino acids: CASSLDTGQGLHYGYTF. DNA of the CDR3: TGCGCCAGCAGCTTGGATACGGGACAGGGGCTTCACTATGGCTACACCTTC.

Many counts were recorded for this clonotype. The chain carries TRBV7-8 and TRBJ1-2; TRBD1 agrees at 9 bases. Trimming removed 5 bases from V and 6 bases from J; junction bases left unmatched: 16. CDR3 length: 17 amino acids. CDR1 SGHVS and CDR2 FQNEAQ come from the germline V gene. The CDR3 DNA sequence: TGTGCCAGCAGCACCCGAAACAGGGGGCGCGGAGGGGATGGCTACACCTTC. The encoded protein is CASSTRNRGRGGDGYTF.

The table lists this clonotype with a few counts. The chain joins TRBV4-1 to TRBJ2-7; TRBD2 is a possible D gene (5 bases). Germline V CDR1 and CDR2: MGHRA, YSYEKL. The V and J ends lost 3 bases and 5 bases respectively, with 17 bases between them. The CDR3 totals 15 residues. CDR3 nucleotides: TGCGCCAGCAGCCAGCGACAACTAGTAATCAACGAGCAGTACTTC. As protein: CASSQRQLVINEQYF.

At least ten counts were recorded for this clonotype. The chain's CDR3 is CASSVADQETQYF. The CDR3 nucleotides are TGTGCCAGCAGTGTAGCCGACCAAGAGACCCAGTACTTC. J is TRBJ2-5 and V is TRBV2; D unresolved. V was pared by 4 bases and J by 0 bases, with 6 bases between. The CDR3 sequence is 13 residues long. CDR1 is SNHLY, CDR2 FYNNEI, per germline.

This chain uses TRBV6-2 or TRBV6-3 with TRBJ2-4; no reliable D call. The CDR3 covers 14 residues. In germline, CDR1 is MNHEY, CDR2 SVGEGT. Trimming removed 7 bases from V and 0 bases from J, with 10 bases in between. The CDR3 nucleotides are TGTGCCAGCACCGCGGACGGAGCCAAAAACATTCAGTACTTC. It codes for CASTADGAKNIQYF.

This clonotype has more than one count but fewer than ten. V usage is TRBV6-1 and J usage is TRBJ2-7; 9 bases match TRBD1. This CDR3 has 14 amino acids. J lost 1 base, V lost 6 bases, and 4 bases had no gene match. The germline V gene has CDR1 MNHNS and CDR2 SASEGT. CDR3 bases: TGTGCCAGCAGAACTGGACAGGGGTCCTACGAGCAGTACTTC. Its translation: CASRTGQGSYEQYF.

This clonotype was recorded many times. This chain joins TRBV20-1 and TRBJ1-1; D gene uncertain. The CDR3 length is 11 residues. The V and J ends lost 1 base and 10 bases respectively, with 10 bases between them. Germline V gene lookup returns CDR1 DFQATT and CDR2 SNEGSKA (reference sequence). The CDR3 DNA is TGCAGTGCTAGAGGGGCCCCGGGAGCTTTCTTT. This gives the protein CSARGAPGAFF.

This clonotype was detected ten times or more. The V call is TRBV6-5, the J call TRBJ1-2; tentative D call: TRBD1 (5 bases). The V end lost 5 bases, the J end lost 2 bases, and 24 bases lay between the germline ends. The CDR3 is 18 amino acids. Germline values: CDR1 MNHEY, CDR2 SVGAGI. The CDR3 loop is CASSSTQSRGTDNYGYTF. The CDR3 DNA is TGTGCCAGCAGTAGCACCCAATCGAGGGGCACAGACAACTATGGCTACACCTTC.

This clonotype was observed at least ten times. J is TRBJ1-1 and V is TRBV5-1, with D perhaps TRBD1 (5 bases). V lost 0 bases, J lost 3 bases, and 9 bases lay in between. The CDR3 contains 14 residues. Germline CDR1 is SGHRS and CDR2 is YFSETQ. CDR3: CASSLVVRDTEAFF. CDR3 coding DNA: TGCGCCAGCAGCTTGGTCGTCAGGGACACTGAAGCTTTCTTT.

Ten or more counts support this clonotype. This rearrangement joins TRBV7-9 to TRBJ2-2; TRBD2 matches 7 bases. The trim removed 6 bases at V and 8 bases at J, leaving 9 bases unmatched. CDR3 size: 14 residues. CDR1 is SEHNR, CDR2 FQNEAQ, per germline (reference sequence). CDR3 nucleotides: TGTGCCAGCAGGTCAGCGGGGATAGCTGGGGAGCTGTTTTTT. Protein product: CASRSAGIAGELFF. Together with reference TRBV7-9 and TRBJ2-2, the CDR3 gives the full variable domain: DTGVSQNPRHKITKRGQNVTFRCDPISEHNRLYWYRQTLGQGPEFLTYFQNEAQLEKSRLLSDRFSAERPKGSFSTLEIQRTEQGDSAMYLCASRSAGIAGELFFGEGSRLTVL.

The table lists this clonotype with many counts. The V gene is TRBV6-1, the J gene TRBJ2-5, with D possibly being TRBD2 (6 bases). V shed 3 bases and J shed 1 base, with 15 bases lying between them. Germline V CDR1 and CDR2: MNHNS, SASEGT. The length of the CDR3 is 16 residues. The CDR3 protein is CASSDHPSGGQETQYF. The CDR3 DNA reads TGTGCCAGCAGTGACCACCCCTCCGGGGGCCAAGAGACCCAGTACTTC.